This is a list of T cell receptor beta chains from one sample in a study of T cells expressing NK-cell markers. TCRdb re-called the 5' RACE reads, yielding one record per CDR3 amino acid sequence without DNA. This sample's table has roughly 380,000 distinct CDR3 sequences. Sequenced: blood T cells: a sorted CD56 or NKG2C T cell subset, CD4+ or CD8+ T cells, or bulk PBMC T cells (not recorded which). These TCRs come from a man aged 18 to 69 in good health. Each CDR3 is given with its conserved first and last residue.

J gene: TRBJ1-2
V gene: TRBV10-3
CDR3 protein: CAISDGVIGYGYTF

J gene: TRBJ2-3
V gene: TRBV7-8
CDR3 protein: CASSPGDVADTQYF

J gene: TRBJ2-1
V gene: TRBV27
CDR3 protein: CASSSASRGYNEQFF

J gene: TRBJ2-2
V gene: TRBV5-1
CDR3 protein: CASSPTSGVAGELFF

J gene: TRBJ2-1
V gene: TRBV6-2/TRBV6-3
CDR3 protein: CASRRGTTAAYNEQFF

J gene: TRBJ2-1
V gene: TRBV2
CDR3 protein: CASRDRASPVNEQFF

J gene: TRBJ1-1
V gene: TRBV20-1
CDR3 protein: CSATFGNRDTEAFF

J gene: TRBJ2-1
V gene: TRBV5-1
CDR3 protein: CASSSTGFKVYNEQFF

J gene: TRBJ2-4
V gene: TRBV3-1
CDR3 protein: CASSARVGIQYF

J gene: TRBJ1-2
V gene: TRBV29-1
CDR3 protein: CSVEPGQGIGYTF

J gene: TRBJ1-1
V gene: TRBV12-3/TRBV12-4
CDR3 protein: CASSFVSAEAFF

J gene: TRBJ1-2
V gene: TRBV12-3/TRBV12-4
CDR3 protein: CASSLIMRRQGNYGYTF

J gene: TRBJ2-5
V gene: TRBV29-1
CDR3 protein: CSVAWARDQETQYF

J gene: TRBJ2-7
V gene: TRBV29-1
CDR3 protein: CSATLMSGGAGEQYF

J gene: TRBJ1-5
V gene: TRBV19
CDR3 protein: CASSMHTPEPQHF

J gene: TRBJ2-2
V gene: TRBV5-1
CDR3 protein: CASSLASGGSSGELFF